The T cell receptor (beta chain) under discussion was sequenced for a study of esophageal squamous cell carcinoma under preoperative chemotherapy. Turning to the study itself: TCR repertoires were profiled from both peripheral blood T cells and tumor-infiltrating lymphocytes. Study-level results: Peripheral T cells showed a significant TCR diversity increase after chemotherapy, unlike tumor-infiltrating lymphocytes. Peripheral T cells migrating into the tumor appeared to partly supply post-treatment tumor-infiltrating lymphocytes.

The time point is: before preoperative PTX-NDP chemotherapy. MiXCR, applied by TCRdb to the PCR reads, yields one record per CDR3 protein. The sample holds thousands of distinct CDR3 sequences; roughly 32% are singletons and the top ten take 11% to 15%. Regarding this clonotype: Its antigen is not identified. The junction differs from germline at one of its ends, possibly a read error.

This CDR3 is built from 16 residues. In germline, CDR1 is SGHTA, CDR2 FQGNSA. This material was obtained from a patient given preoperative chemotherapy. The chain links TRBV7-2 to TRBJ2-6, with D perhaps matching TRBD1 or TRBD2 (5 bases each). The source is a human donor with esophageal squamous cell carcinoma. The donor label of this sample is uncertain. In nucleotides, the CDR3 is TGTGCCAGCAGCCCGGATAGAGGGGCTGGGGCCAAGGTCCTGACTTTC. Its protein is CASSPDRGAGAKVLTF.